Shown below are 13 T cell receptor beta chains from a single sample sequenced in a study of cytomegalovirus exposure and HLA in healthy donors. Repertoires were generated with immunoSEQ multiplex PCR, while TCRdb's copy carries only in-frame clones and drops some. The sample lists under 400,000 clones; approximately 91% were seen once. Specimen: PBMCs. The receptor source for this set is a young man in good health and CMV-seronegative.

The CDR3 DNA reads as TGTGCCAGCAGCCTTTCGTCGGGGGGCAAAAACATTCAGTACTTC. Amino acids: CASSLSSGGKNIQYF. The chain has TRBV6-4 and TRBJ2-4; 7 bases are a match to TRBD2. The V gene end was trimmed by 6 bases and the J gene end by 3 bases; junction bases not matched to a gene: 8. Germline V CDR1 and CDR2: MRHNA, SNTAGT. The CDR3 runs to 15 residues.

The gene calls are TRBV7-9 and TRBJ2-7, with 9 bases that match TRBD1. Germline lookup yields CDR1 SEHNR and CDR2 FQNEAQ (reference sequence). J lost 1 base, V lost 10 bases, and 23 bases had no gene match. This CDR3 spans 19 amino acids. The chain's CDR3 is CATSTGGQGYKFGSYEQYF. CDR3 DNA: TGTGCCACGAGCACCGGGGGACAGGGATATAAATTCGGATCCTACGAGCAGTACTTC.

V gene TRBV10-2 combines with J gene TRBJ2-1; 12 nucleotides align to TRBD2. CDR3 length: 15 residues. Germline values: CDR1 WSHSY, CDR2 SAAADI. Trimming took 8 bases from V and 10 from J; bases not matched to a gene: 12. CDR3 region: CASRDPSGGASEQFF. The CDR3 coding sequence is TGCGCCAGCCGGGACCCTAGCGGGGGGGCATCCGAGCAGTTCTTC.

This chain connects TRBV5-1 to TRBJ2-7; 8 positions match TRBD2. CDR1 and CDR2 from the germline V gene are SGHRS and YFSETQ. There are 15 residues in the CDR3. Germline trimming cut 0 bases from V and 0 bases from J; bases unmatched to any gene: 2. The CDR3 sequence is CASSLGGGISYEQYF. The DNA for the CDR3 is TGCGCCAGCAGCTTGGGCGGGGGGATCTCCTACGAGCAGTACTTC.

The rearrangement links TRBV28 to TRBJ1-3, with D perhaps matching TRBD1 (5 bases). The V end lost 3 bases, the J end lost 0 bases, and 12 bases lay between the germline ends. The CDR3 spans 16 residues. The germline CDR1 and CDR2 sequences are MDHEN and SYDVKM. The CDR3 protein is CASSFFDRFSGNTIYF. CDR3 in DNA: TGTGCCAGCAGTTTCTTTGACAGATTCTCTGGAAACACCATATATTTT.

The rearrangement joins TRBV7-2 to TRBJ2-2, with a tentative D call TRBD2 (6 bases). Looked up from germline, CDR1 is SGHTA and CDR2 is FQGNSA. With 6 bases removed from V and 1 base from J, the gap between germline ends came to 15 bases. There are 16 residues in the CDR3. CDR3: CASSRLGQVNTGELFF. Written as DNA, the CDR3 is TGTGCCAGCAGTCGACTAGGACAAGTGAACACCGGGGAGCTGTTTTTT.

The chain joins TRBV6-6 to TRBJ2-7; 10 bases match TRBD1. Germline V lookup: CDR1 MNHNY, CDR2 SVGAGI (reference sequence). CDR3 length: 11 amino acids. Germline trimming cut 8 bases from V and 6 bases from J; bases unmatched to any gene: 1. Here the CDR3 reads CASDRGREQYF. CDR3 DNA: TGTGCCAGCGACAGGGGGCGCGAGCAGTACTTC.

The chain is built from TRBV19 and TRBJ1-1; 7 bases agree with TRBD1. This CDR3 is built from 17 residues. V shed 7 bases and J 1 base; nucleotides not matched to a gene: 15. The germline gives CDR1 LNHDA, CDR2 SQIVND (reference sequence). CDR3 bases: TGTGCCAGTACCTACCTAGCGGGACAGCTAAAGAACACTGAAGCTTTCTTT. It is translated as CASTYLAGQLKNTEAFF.

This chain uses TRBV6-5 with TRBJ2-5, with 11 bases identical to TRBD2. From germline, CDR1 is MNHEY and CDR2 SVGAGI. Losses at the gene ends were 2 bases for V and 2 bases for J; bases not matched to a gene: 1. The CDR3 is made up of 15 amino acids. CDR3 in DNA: TGTGCCAGCAGTTACCCTAGCGGGGGGCAAGAGACCCAGTACTTC. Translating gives CASSYPSGGQETQYF.

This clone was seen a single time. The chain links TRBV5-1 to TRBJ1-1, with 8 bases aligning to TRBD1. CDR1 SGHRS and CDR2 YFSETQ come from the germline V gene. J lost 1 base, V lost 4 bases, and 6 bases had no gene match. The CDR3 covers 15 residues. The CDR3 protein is CASSLTGTGNTEAFF. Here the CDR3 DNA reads TGCGCCAGCAGCCTGACTGGGACAGGGAACACTGAAGCTTTCTTT.

CDR3 in amino acids: CASSGTRADTQYF. Here the CDR3 DNA reads TGTGCCAGTAGCGGGACTAGGGCAGATACGCAGTATTTT. The chain employs TRBV19 and TRBJ2-3; 8 nucleotides line up with TRBD2. Germline values: CDR1 LNHDA, CDR2 SQIVND (reference sequence). CDR3 length: 13 amino acids. V trimming: 6 bases; J trimming: 4 bases; junction bases outside the gene matches: 3.

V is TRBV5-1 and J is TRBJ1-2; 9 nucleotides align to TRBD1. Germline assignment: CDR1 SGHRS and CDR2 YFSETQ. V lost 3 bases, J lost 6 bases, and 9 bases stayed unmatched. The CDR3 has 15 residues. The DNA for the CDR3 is TGCGCCAGCAGCTCCGGGACAGGGCGTAGGGATGGCTACACCTTC. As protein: CASSSGTGRRDGYTF.

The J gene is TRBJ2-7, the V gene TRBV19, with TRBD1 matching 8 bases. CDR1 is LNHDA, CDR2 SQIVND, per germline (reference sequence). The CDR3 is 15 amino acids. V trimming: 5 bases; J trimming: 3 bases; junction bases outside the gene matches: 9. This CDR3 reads CASSPTGALRYEQYF. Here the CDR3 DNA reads TGTGCCAGTAGTCCGACAGGGGCACTTCGCTACGAGCAGTACTTC.